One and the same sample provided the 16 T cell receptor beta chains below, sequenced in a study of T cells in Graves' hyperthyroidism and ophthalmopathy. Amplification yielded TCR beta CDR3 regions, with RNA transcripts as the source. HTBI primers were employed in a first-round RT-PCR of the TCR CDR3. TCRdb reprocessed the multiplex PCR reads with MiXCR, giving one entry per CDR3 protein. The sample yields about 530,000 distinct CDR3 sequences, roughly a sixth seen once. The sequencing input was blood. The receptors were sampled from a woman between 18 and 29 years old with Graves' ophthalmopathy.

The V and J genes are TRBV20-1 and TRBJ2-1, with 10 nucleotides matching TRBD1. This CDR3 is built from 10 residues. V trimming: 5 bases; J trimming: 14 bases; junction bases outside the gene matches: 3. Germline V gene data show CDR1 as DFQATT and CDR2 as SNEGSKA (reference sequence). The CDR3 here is CSAGTGEEFF. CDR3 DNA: TGCAGTGCTGGGACAGGGGAGGAGTTCTTC.

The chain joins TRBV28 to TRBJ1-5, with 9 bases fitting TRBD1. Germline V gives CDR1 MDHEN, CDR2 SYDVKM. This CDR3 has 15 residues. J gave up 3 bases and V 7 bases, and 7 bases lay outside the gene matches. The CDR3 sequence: CASTSGTGNNQPQHF. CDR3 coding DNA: TGTGCCAGCACCTCCGGGACAGGGAACAATCAGCCCCAGCATTTT.

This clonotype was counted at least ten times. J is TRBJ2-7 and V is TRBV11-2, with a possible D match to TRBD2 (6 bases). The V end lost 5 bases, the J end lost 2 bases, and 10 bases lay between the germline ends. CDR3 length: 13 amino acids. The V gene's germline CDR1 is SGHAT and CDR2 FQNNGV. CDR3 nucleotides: TGTGCCAGCAGCCTTAGCGGACCCTACGAGCAGTACTTC. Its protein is CASSLSGPYEQYF.

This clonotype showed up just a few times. CDR3 sequence (DNA): TGTGCCAGCAGTTTAAGAGACGCAGCGGGGGGGCTGAAATACGAGCAGTACTTC. This codes for CASSLRDAAGGLKYEQYF. The chain has TRBV12-3 or TRBV12-4 and TRBJ2-7; 10 bases are a match to TRBD2. Trimming at V came to 2 bases and at J to 4 bases, leaving 14 bases not matched to a gene. This CDR3 is built from 18 residues.

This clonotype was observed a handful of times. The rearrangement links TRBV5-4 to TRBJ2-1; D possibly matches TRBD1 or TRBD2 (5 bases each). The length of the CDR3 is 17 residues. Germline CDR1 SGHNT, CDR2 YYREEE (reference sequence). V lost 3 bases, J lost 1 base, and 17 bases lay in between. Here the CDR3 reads CASSSAPGTPSYNEQFF. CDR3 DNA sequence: TGTGCCAGCAGCTCCGCGCCCGGGACCCCTTCCTACAATGAGCAGTTCTTC.

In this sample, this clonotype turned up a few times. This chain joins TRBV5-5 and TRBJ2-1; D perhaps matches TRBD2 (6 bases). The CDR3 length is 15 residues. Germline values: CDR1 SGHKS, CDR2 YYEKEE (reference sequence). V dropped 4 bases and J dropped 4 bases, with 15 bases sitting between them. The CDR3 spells CASSAAGTIYNEQFF. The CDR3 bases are TGTGCCAGCAGCGCTGCGGGGACGATTTACAATGAGCAGTTCTTC.

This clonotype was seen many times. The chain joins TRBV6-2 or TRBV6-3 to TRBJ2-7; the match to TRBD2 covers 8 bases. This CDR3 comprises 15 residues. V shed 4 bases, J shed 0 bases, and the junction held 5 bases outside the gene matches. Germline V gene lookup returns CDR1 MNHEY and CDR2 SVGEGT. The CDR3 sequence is CASSSGLAVSYEQYF. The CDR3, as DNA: TGTGCCAGCAGTTCAGGACTAGCCGTCTCCTACGAGCAGTACTTC.

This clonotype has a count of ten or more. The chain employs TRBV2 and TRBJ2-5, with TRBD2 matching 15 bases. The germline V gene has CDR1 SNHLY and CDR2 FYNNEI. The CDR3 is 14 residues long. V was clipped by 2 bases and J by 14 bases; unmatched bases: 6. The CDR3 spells CASSERWTSGGVYF. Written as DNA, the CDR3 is TGTGCCAGCAGTGAAAGGTGGACTAGCGGGGGGGTCTACTTC.

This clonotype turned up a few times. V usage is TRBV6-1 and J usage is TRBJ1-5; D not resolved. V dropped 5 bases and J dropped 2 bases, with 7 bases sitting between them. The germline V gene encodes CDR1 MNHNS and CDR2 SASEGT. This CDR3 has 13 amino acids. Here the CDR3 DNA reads TGTGCCAGCAGTTGGCAAGGCAATCAGCCCCAGCATTTT. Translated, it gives CASSWQGNQPQHF.

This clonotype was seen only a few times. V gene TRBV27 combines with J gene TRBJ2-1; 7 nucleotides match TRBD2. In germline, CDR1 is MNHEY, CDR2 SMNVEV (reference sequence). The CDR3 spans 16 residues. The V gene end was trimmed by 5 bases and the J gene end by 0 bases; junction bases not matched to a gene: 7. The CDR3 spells CASSTRGVSSYNEQFF. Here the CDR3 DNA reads TGTGCCAGCAGTACCCGGGGGGTGAGCTCCTACAATGAGCAGTTCTTC.

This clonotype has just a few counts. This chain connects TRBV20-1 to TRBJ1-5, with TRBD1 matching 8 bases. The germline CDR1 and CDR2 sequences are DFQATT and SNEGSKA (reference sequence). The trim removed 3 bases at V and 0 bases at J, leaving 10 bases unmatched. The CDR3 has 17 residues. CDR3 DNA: TGCAGTGCTAGCCGGGACAGGTTAGTCTATAGCAATCAGCCCCAGCATTTT. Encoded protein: CSASRDRLVYSNQPQHF.

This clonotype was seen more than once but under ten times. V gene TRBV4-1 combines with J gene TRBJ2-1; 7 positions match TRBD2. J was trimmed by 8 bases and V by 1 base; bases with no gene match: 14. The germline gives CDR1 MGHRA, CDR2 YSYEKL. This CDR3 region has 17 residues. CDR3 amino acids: CASSQGIPAGFVDEQFF. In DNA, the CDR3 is TGCGCCAGCAGCCAAGGAATTCCAGCGGGGTTCGTCGATGAGCAGTTCTTC.

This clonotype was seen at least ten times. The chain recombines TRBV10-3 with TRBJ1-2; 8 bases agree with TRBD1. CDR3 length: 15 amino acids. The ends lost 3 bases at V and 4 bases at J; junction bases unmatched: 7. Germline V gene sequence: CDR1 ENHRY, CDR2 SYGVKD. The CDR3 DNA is TGTGCCATCAGTGATTGGACAGGGAACGGCTATGGCTACACCTTC. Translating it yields CAISDWTGNGYGYTF.

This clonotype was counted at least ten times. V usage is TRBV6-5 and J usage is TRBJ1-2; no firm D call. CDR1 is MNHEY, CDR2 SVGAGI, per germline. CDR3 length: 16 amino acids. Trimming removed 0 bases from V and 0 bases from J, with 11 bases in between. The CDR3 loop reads CASSYSRRTANYGYTF. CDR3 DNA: TGTGCCAGCAGTTACTCGAGACGTACAGCTAACTATGGCTACACCTTC.

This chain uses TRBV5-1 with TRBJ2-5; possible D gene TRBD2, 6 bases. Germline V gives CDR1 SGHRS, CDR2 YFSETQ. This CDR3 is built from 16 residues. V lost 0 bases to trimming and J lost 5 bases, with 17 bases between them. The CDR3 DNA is TGCGCCAGCAGCTTGGGGAGGGCCCATTCTTGGGAGACCCAGTACTTC. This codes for CASSLGRAHSWETQYF.

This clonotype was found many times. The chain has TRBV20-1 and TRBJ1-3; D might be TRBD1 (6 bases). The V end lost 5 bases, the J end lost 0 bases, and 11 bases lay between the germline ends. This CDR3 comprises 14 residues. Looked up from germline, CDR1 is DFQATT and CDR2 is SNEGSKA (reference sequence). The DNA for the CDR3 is TGCAGTGCTGGACAGTCCGACTCTGGAAACACCATATATTTT. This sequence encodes CSAGQSDSGNTIYF.